These 25 T cell receptor beta chains were all obtained from the same sample, sequenced in a study of control samples from healthy donors and cancer patients. The data were produced by immunoSEQ multiplex PCR, yet TCRdb's version contains in-frame clones alone and is incomplete. The sample holds 150,000 or so clones, around 93% seen once. The sequenced sample consisted of blood. Receptors were obtained from an older woman in good health.

CDR3 in DNA: TGTGCCAGCAGCCAAGGGCTCCGGACTAGCGGGGCTTACGAGCAGTACTTC. Its protein product is CASSQGLRTSGAYEQYF. J is TRBJ2-7 and V is TRBV4-2; TRBD2 agrees at 12 bases. The CDR3 has 17 residues. Losses at the gene ends were 1 base for V and 4 bases for J; bases not matched to a gene: 8. Per germline, CDR1 LGHNA and CDR2 YNFKEQ.

The rearrangement joins TRBV20-1 to TRBJ2-1, with 8 nucleotides matching TRBD1. Germline V lookup: CDR1 DFQATT, CDR2 SNEGSKA (reference sequence). J lost 3 bases, V lost 3 bases, and 10 bases had no gene match. This CDR3 region has 16 residues. The CDR3 spells CSASALYGTGYNEQFF. The CDR3 region has the DNA TGCAGTGCTAGTGCCCTTTACGGGACAGGCTACAATGAGCAGTTCTTC.

The rearrangement joins TRBV6-5 to TRBJ1-2; D unclear. The CDR3 consists of 14 residues. V lost 5 bases, J lost 9 bases, and 19 bases lay in between. Germline V gene lookup returns CDR1 MNHEY and CDR2 SVGAGI. CDR3 sequence: CASSRLRHGDRYTF. CDR3 DNA: TGTGCCAGCAGTAGACTCCGCCACGGGGATCGCTACACCTTC.

V usage is TRBV7-9 and J usage is TRBJ1-6; D may be TRBD1 (6 bases). The CDR3 is 14 amino acids. Trimming removed 1 base at V and 6 bases at J, with 7 bases between. The germline CDR1 and CDR2 sequences are SEHNR and FQNEAQ (reference sequence). The CDR3 sequence: CASSLGTVNSPLHF. The DNA of the CDR3 is TGTGCCAGCAGCTTAGGGACAGTTAATTCACCCCTCCACTTT. The full variable domain, completed using reference TRBV7-9 and TRBJ1-6, is DTGVSQNPRHKITKRGQNVTFRCDPISEHNRLYWYRQTLGQGPEFLTYFQNEAQLEKSRLLSDRFSAERPKGSFSTLEIQRTEQGDSAMYLCASSLGTVNSPLHFGNGTRLTVT.

The chain employs TRBV3-1 (or the pseudogene TRBV3-2) and TRBJ2-7; no definite D call. V shed 1 base and J shed 4 bases, with 8 bases lying between them. Germline CDR1 is LGHDT and CDR2 is YNNKEL (reference sequence). This CDR3 spans 13 amino acids. CDR3: CASSQVHYYEQYF. The CDR3 DNA reads as TGTGCCAGCAGCCAAGTACATTATTACGAGCAGTACTTC.

The chain joins TRBV19 to TRBJ1-5; no clear D gene. The CDR3 runs to 14 residues. V was clipped by 9 bases and J by 6 bases, with 18 bases between them. The V gene's germline CDR1 is LNHDA and CDR2 SQIVND (reference sequence). CDR3 coding DNA: TGTGCCAGCAAACTCCATTCCACGGGTCAGCCCCAGCATTTT. It is translated as CASKLHSTGQPQHF.

This chain uses TRBV5-3 with TRBJ2-3; D unresolved. TRBV5-3 is noted as an ORF with a role that remains uncertain. Trimming shortened V by 4 bases and J by 0 bases, and 27 bases separated the two germline ends. CDR3 size: 20 residues. Written as DNA, the CDR3 is TGTGCCAGAAGCCCTTGGGCCAGGACCACCCTCTCTCTCAGCACAGATACGCAGTATTTT. It encodes CARSPWARTTLSLSTDTQYF.

The gene calls are TRBV27 and TRBJ1-2; perhaps TRBD1 as D (6 bases). Trimming left V 6 bases short and J 9 bases short, with 26 bases between. Germline V gene sequence: CDR1 MNHEY, CDR2 SMNVEV (reference sequence). The CDR3 loop spans 16 amino acids. CDR3 coding DNA: TGTGCCAGCAGACCATTAGGTGCGGACAGCGCTCTGAGCTACACCTTC. It yields the protein CASRPLGADSALSYTF.

The chain couples TRBV5-6 to TRBJ1-2; D ambiguous. CDR3 length: 14 amino acids. The V end lost 0 bases, the J end lost 4 bases, and 10 bases lay between the germline ends. Looked up from germline, CDR1 is SGHDT and CDR2 is YYEEEE. CDR3 in amino acids: CASSLVGLGYGYTF. CDR3 sequence (DNA): TGTGCCAGCAGCTTGGTAGGCCTGGGCTATGGCTACACCTTC.

The CDR3 sequence: CASSLDQGEWSGELFF. CDR3 nucleotide sequence: TGTGCCAGCAGCTTAGATCAAGGGGAGTGGTCCGGGGAGCTGTTTTTT. The J gene is TRBJ2-2, the V gene TRBV11-3; either TRBD1 or TRBD2 may supply D (5 bases each). CDR1 is SGHNT and CDR2 is YENEEA in the germline V gene. The CDR3 extends over 16 amino acids. V dropped 0 bases and J dropped 6 bases, with 14 bases sitting between them. Full variable domain (missing parts from reference TRBV11-3 and TRBJ2-2): EAGVVQSPRYKIIEKKQPVAFWCNPISGHNTLYWYLQNLGQGPELLIRYENEEAVDDSQLPKDRFSAERLKGVDSTLKIQPAELGDSAVYLCASSLDQGEWSGELFFGEGSRLTVL.

V and J are TRBV6-5 and TRBJ2-1; the match to TRBD2 covers 11 bases. Germline V gene data show CDR1 as MNHEY and CDR2 as SVGAGI. V was pared by 8 bases and J by 7 bases, with 7 bases of the junction left unmatched. The CDR3 has 14 residues. CDR3 in amino acids: CASAVAGGGNEQFF. The DNA for the CDR3 is TGTGCCAGCGCAGTAGCGGGGGGGGGTAATGAGCAGTTCTTC.

About this clone: Other nucleotide sequences in the sample specify the same CDR3. The chain uses TRBV19 and TRBJ1-4; TRBD1 aligns across 9 bases. V trimming: 6 bases; J trimming: 4 bases; junction bases outside the gene matches: 3. CDR3 size: 14 residues. Germline V gene sequence: CDR1 LNHDA, CDR2 SQIVND (reference sequence). For the CDR3, the DNA is TGTGCCAGTAGGGACAGGGGCTATAATGAAAAACTGTTTTTT. Encoded protein: CASRDRGYNEKLFF.

The rearrangement uses TRBV4-3 and TRBJ2-1; 11 bases agree with TRBD2. The CDR3 has 16 amino acids. The junction had 4 bases not matched to a gene; V was cut back by 5 bases and J by 1 base. The germline V gene has CDR1 LGHNA and CDR2 YSLEER. CDR3 DNA sequence: TGCGCCAGCAGCTCTCGACTAGCGGGGTCCTACAATGAGCAGTTCTTC. Translating gives CASSSRLAGSYNEQFF.

The rearrangement uses TRBV2 and TRBJ1-2; D is unclear. This CDR3 has 14 amino acids. Trimming took off 6 bases at V and 3 bases at J, with 14 bases between the two ends. CDR1 SNHLY and CDR2 FYNNEI come from the germline V gene. The CDR3 DNA follows: TGTGCCAGCAGGACCGAGTTAGGCGACTATGGCTACACCTTC. Its protein is CASRTELGDYGYTF.

The chain is built from TRBV12-5 and TRBJ2-7, with TRBD1 as a possible D gene (5 bases). The V and J ends lost 0 bases and 1 base respectively, with 10 bases between them. This CDR3 has 15 residues. Germline assignment: CDR1 LGHNT and CDR2 FRNRAP. The CDR3 DNA reads as TGTGCTAGTGGTTTGGTAACTCAGGGATCCTACGAGCAGTACTTC. Translated: CASGLVTQGSYEQYF.

The V call is TRBV7-9, the J call TRBJ2-1, with D perhaps TRBD1 (6 bases). Trimming pared 9 bases from V and 10 bases from J, leaving 13 bases between. CDR3 length: 11 amino acids. Per germline, CDR1 SEHNR and CDR2 FQNEAQ (reference sequence). This CDR3 reads CASNYDREQFF. The CDR3 DNA reads TGTGCCAGTAACTATGACAGGGAGCAGTTCTTC.

The V and J genes are TRBV6-5 and TRBJ1-6; no definite D call. From germline, CDR1 is MNHEY and CDR2 SVGAGI. Trimming removed 11 bases from V and 7 bases from J, with 15 bases in between. The CDR3 extends over 13 amino acids. The CDR3 region is CAGEGARNSPLHF. The CDR3 coding sequence is TGTGCCGGGGAGGGAGCCAGAAATTCACCCCTCCACTTT.

The chain recombines TRBV5-6 with TRBJ2-5; D tentatively reads TRBD1 or TRBD2 (5 bases each). Looked up from germline, CDR1 is SGHDT and CDR2 is YYEEEE. V lost 1 base and J lost 4, with 20 bases in between. This CDR3 has 17 residues. The CDR3 DNA follows: TGTGCCAGCAGCTTGTGGGGCGATTTCGGGGTCGGAGAGACCCAGTACTTC. It specifies CASSLWGDFGVGETQYF.

The CDR3 DNA sequence: TGTGCCAGCAAATTACCCAGTTACACAGATACGCAGTATTTT. This encodes CASKLPSYTDTQYF. The rearrangement joins TRBV2 to TRBJ2-3; D gene unclear. The CDR3 contains 14 residues. Germline values: CDR1 SNHLY, CDR2 FYNNEI. Trimming shortened V by 7 bases and J by 2 bases, and 13 bases separated the two germline ends.

This sequence joins TRBV7-9 and TRBJ1-1; 8 positions match TRBD1. J was trimmed by 1 base and V by 6 bases; bases with no gene match: 4. The CDR3 contains 14 residues. Germline CDR1 SEHNR, CDR2 FQNEAQ (reference sequence). This chain's CDR3 is CASRSGTGNTEAFF. CDR3 DNA sequence: TGTGCCAGCAGATCCGGGACAGGGAACACTGAAGCTTTCTTT.

The chain combines TRBV5-6 with TRBJ2-6; TRBD1 aligns across 9 bases. The CDR3 has 17 residues. Germline V gene sequence: CDR1 SGHDT, CDR2 YYEEEE. The V gene end was trimmed by 5 bases and the J gene end by 4 bases; junction bases not matched to a gene: 10. The CDR3 loop reads CASRPGTGNVGANVLTF. As DNA, the CDR3 is TGTGCCAGCAGGCCCGGGACAGGGAATGTGGGGGCCAACGTCCTGACTTTC.

The genes are TRBV28 and TRBJ2-1; 8 bases are shared with TRBD1. The V gene end was trimmed by 3 bases and the J gene end by 7 bases; junction bases not matched to a gene: 5. Germline CDR1 and CDR2: MDHEN and SYDVKM. This CDR3 has 14 amino acids. CDR3 sequence: CASSFQGASNEQFF. CDR3 nucleotides: TGTGCCAGCAGTTTTCAGGGGGCGTCAAATGAGCAGTTCTTC. Full variable domain (outside the CDR3, taken from reference TRBV28 and TRBJ2-1): DVKVTQSSRYLVKRTGEKVFLECVQDMDHENMFWYRQDPGLGLRLIYFSYDVKMKEKGDIPEGYSVSREKKERFSLILESASTNQTSMYLCASSFQGASNEQFFGPGTRLTVL.

With respect to this clone: The junction does not match germline at one end; this may be a read error. This chain joins TRBV7-9 and TRBJ2-5, with D perhaps TRBD1 (6 bases). The CDR3 is 13 residues long. CDR1 is SEHNR, CDR2 FQNEAQ, per germline (reference sequence). CDR3 nucleotide sequence: TGTGCCAGCAGTCCTCCCGGGACACCGATTCTCGACTTC. This gives the protein CASSPPGTPILDF.

V is TRBV10-3 and J is TRBJ2-7; D gene unclear. Trimming cost V 10 bases and J 2 bases, with 15 bases left between them. CDR3 length: 13 amino acids. CDR1 is ENHRY, CDR2 SYGVKD, per germline. CDR3 nucleotides: TGTGCCAGCTCTGGACGTACTACCTACGAGCAGTACTTC. It is translated as CASSGRTTYEQYF.

The rearrangement joins TRBV5-6 to TRBJ1-1, with D unclear. This CDR3 has 15 amino acids. Germline loops: CDR1 SGHDT, CDR2 YYEEEE. Deletions cut 1 base from V and 8 bases from J, with 18 bases between. CDR3 residues: CASSLRDRRGGEAFF. DNA of the CDR3: TGTGCCAGCAGCTTGAGGGATCGACGCGGCGGGGAAGCTTTCTTT. The whole variable domain, filled in from reference TRBV5-6 and TRBJ1-1, reads DAGVTQSPTHLIKTRGQQVTLRCSPKSGHDTVSWYQQALGQGPQFIFQYYEEEERQRGNFPDRFSGHQFPNYSSELNVNALLLGDSALYLCASSLRDRRGGEAFFGQGTRLTVV.